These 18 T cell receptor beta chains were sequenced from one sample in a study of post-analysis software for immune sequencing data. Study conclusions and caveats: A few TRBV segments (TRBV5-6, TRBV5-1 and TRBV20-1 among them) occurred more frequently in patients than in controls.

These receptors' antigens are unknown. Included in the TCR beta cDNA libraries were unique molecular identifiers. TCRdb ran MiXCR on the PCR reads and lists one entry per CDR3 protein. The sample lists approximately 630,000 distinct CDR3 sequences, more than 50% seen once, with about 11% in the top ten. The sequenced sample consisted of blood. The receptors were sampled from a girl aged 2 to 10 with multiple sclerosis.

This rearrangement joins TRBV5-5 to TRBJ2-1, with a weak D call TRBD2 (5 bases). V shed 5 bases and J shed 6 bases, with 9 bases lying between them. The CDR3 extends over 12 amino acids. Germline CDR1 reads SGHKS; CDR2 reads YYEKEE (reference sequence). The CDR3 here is CASRRVGNEQFF. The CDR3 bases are TGTGCCAGCAGGAGGGTCGGCAATGAGCAGTTCTTC.

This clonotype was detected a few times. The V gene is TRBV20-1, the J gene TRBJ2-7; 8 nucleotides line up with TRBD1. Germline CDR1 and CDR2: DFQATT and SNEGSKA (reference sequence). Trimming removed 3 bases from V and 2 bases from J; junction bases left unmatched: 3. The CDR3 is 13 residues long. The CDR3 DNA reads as TGCAGTGCTAGGGCAGGGGGCACCTACGAGCAGTACTTC. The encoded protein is CSARAGGTYEQYF.

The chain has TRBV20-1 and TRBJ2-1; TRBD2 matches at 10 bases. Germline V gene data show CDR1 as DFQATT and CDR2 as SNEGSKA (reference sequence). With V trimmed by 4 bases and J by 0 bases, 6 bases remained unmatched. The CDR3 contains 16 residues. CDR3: CSATAIAGGSYNEQFF. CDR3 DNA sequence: TGCAGTGCTACCGCCATAGCGGGGGGCTCCTACAATGAGCAGTTCTTC.

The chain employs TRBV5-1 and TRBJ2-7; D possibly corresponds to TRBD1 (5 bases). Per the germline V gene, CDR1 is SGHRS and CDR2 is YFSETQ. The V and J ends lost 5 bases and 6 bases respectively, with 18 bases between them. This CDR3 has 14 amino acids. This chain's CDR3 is CASSHLQQGPEQYF. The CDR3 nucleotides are TGCGCCAGCAGTCACTTGCAGCAGGGTCCCGAGCAGTACTTC.

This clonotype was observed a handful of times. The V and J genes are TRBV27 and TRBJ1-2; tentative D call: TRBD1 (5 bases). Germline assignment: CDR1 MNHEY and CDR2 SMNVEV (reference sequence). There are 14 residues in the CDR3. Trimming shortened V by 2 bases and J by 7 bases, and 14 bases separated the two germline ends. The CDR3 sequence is CASSLTWDEGGYTF. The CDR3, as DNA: TGTGCCAGCAGTTTAACATGGGACGAGGGTGGCTACACCTTC.

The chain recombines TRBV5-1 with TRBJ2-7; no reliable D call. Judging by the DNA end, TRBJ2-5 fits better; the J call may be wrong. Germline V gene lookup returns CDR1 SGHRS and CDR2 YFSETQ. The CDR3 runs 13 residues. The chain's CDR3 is CASSIPDPQTQYF. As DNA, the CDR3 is TGCGCCAGCAGCATACCGGACCCACAGACCCAGTACTTC.

CDR3 sequence: CASSVRDRGLTEEETQYF. CDR3 nucleotide sequence: TGTGCCAGCAGTGTCCGGGACAGGGGCCTAACGGAGGAGGAGACCCAGTACTTC. The chain links TRBV2 to TRBJ2-4; 10 nucleotides line up with TRBD1. The DNA end favors TRBJ2-5, so the J call may be wrong. Germline CDR1 and CDR2: SNHLY and FYNNEI. The CDR3 spans 18 residues.

The CDR3 loop is CSARGSGGAYEQFF. In DNA, the CDR3 is TGCAGTGCTAGGGGTAGCGGGGGGGCCTATGAGCAGTTCTTC. The rearrangement links TRBV20-1 to TRBJ2-1; TRBD2 agrees at 11 bases. The CDR3 contains 14 residues. Germline V gene lookup returns CDR1 DFQATT and CDR2 SNEGSKA (reference sequence). V lost 3 bases and J lost 8; bases outside the gene matches: 6.

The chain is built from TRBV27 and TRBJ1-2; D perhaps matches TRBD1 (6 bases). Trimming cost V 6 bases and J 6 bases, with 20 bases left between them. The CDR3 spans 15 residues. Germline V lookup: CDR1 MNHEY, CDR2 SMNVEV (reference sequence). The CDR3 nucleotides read TGTGCCAGCAGCGTATGGGCGGGGGCAAAAGATGGCTACACCTTC. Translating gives CASSVWAGAKDGYTF.

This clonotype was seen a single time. Here the CDR3 DNA reads TGTGCCAGCAGCTTATTAGCCGCCTCAAACTATGGCTACACCTTC. This sequence encodes CASSLLAASNYGYTF. The V gene is TRBV7-9, the J gene TRBJ1-2; D call uncertain. The CDR3 contains 15 residues. Trimming removed 2 bases at V and 2 bases at J, with 12 bases between. The germline V gene has CDR1 SEHNR and CDR2 FQNEAQ (reference sequence).

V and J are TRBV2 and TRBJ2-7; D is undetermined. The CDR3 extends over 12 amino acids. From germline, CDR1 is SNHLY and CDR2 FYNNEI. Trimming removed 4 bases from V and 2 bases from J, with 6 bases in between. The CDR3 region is CASSAQTYEQYF. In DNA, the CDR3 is TGTGCCAGCAGTGCACAGACCTACGAGCAGTACTTC.

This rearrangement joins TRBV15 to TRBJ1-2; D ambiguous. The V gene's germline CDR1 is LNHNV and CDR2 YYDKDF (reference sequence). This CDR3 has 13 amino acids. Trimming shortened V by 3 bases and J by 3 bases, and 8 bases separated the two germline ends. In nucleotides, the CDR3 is TGTGCCACCAGCAGGGAGGGCTACTATGGCTACACCTTC. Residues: CATSREGYYGYTF.

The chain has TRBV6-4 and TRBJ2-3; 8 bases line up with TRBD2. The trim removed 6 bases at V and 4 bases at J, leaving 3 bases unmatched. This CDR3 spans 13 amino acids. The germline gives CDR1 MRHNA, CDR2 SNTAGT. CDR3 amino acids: CASSRLASDTQYF. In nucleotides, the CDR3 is TGTGCCAGCAGCCGACTAGCGTCAGATACGCAGTATTTT.

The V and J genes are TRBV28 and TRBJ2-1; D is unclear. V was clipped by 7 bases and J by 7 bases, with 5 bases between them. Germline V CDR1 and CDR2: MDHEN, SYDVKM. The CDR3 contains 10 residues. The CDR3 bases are TGTGCCAGCAAGGAGAATGAGCAGTTCTTC. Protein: CASKENEQFF.

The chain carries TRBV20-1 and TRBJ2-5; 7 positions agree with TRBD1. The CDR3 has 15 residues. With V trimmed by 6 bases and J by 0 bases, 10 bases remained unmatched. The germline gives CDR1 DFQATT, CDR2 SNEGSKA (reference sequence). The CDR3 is CSATYIGTDQETQYF. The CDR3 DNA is TGCAGTGCCACCTATATCGGGACAGACCAAGAGACCCAGTACTTC.

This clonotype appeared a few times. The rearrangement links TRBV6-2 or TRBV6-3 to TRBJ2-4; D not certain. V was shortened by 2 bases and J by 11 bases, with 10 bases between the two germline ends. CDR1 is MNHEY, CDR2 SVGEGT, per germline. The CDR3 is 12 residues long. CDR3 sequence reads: CASSYASSFQYF. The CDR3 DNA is TGTGCCAGCAGTTACGCTAGTTCCTTTCAGTACTTC.

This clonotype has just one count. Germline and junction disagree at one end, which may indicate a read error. CDR3 nucleotides: TGTGCCAGCAACTTGGACACGAAGGGCTCCACCTTC. Encoded protein: CASNLDTKGSTF. The chain has TRBV6-1 and TRBJ1-2; D might be TRBD1 (5 bases). CDR1 is MNHNS and CDR2 is SASEGT in the germline V gene. There are 12 residues in the CDR3.

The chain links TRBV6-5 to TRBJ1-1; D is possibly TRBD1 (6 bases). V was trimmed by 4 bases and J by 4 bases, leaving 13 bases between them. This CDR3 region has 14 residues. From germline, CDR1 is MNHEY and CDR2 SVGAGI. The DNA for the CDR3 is TGTGCCAGCAGTTCCGCGGGCAGGGGCACTGAAGCTTTCTTT. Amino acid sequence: CASSSAGRGTEAFF.